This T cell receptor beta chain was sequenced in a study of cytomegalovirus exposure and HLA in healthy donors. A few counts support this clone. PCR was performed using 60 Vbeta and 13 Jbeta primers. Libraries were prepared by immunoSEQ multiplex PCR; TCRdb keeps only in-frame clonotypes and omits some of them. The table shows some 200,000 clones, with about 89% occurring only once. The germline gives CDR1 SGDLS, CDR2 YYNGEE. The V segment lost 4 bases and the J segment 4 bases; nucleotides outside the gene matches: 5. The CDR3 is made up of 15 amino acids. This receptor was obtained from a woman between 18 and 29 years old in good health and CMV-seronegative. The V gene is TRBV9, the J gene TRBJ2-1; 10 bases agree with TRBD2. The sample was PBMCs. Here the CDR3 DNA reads TGTGCCAGCAGCCGGACTAGCGGTCTATACAATGAGCAGTTCTTC. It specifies CASSRTSGLYNEQFF. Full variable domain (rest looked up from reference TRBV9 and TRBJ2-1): DSGVTQTPKHLITATGQRVTLRCSPRSGDLSVYWYQQSLDQGLQFLIQYYNGEERAKGNILERFSAQQFPDLHSELNLSSLELGDSALYFCASSRTSGLYNEQFFGPGTRLTVL.